The rows below give T cell receptor beta chains drawn from one sample of a study of identical twins. TCRdb redid the calling of the 5' RACE reads with MiXCR, one entry per CDR3 protein. The table lists more than 1.5 million distinct CDR3 sequences, 32% of them singletons, with less than 0.35% in the top ten. The material sequenced was cord blood. The receptors derive from a newborn girl in good health. The conserved cysteine and the conserved F or W are not part of the CDR3 here. Some rows have no size entry. The others give once, few or many, or a class for an expanded clone.

size: .; V: TRBV7-9; J: TRBJ2-2; CDR3: ASSLGTVPFGELF
size: .; V: TRBV20-1; J: TRBJ1-4; CDR3: SARGGTGVKANEKLF
size: .; V: TRBV4-1; J: TRBJ1-4; CDR3: ASSQSLWEKLF
size: many; V: TRBV9; J: TRBJ2-6; CDR3: ASDTSPLNGANVLT
size: few; V: TRBV5-5; J: TRBJ2-1; CDR3: ASSLSRTSGGDEQF
size: .; V: TRBV7-2; J: TRBJ2-7; CDR3: ASSGWTSGRYEQY
size: .; V: TRBV4-1; J: TRBJ1-2; CDR3: ASSQASGQGYGYT
size: .; V: TRBV11-1; J: TRBJ1-2; CDR3: ASSPGTAYT
size: .; V: TRBV5-1; J: TRBJ1-1; CDR3: ASSSGPTNTEAF
size: many; V: TRBV20-1; J: TRBJ2-5; CDR3: SARGTVQETQY
size: .; V: TRBV5-1; J: TRBJ2-5; CDR3: ASSLLDRGGETQY
size: few; V: TRBV6-2/TRBV6-3; J: TRBJ2-1; CDR3: ASSFLGIDNEQF
size: .; V: TRBV10-3; J: TRBJ2-7; CDR3: AIKELSTGEQY
size: .; V: TRBV25-1; J: TRBJ2-7; CDR3: AGRGGAGSYEQY
size: many; V: TRBV6-6; J: TRBJ2-7; CDR3: ASGPPDRAYEQY
size: once; V: TRBV10-3; J: TRBJ1-1; CDR3: AISGTGDYTDAF
size: few; V: TRBV20-1; J: TRBJ2-3; CDR3: SARHGTGDQY
size: .; V: TRBV7-9; J: TRBJ2-7; CDR3: ASSLAAGVRTYEQY
size: few; V: TRBV24-1; J: TRBJ2-1; CDR3: ATSGQGGDNEQF